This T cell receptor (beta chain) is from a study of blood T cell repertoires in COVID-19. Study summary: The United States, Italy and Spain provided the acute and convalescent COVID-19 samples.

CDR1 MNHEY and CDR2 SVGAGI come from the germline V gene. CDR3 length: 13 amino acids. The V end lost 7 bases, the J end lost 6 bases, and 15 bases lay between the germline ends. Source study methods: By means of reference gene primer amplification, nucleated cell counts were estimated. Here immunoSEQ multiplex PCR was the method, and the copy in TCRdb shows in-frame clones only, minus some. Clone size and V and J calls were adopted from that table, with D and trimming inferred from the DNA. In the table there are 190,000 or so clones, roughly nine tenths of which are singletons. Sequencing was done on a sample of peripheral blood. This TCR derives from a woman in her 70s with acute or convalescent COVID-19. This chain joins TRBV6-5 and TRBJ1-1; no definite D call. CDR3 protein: CASTKGRASEAFF. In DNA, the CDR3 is TGTGCCAGCACCAAAGGGCGGGCGTCTGAAGCTTTCTTT.